This T cell receptor (beta chain) stems from a study of T cell responses to AZD1222 COVID-19 vaccine. Pooling covered second doses at about 4 or about 12 weeks. With 1 base clipped from V and 0 bases from J, the junction kept 12 bases outside the gene matches. Germline V lookup: CDR1 LGHNA, CDR2 YSLEER. This CDR3 is built from 19 residues. Libraries were prepared by immunoSEQ multiplex PCR; TCRdb keeps only in-frame clonotypes and omits some of them. The sample carries about 94,000 clones, more than 75% recorded once. Study findings and constraints: Researchers took repertoire samples only after the peak T cell response had come. Two AZD1222 doses significantly raised spike-specific TCR breadth and depth over controls.

As for this clone: The antigen is unknown.

The starting material was peripheral blood, obtained 28 days after the second AZD1222 dose. The receptor was derived from an adult who received the AZD1222 COVID-19 vaccine. J is TRBJ2-3 and V is TRBV4-3; 8 positions match TRBD2. This CDR3 reads CASSQGMAGGPLSTDTQYF. DNA of the CDR3: TGCGCCAGCAGCCAAGGGATGGCGGGGGGACCTCTCAGCACAGATACGCAGTATTTT.